This T cell receptor (beta chain) comes out of a study of Ad26.COV2.S vaccination and SARS-CoV-2 variants. Overall study findings and caveats: From the TCR breadth and depth analyses, total T cell responses may have been underestimated. Breadth, reportedly substantial, characterized the spike-specific CD8+ and CD4+ T cell responses after vaccination.

Here immunoSEQ multiplex PCR was the method, and the copy in TCRdb shows in-frame clones only, minus some. The sample lists hundreds of thousands of clones; about 92% were seen once. Concerning this clone itself: Its antigen remains unknown.

Germline trimming cut 3 bases from V and 3 bases from J; bases unmatched to any gene: 5. Germline V gives CDR1 MNHEY, CDR2 SMNVEV (reference sequence). This CDR3 comprises 15 residues. Specimen: peripheral blood, collected after recovery from COVID-19. This clonotype originated in a human donor who had recovered from COVID-19. V and J are TRBV27 and TRBJ2-7; the match to TRBD1 covers 10 bases. In DNA form, the CDR3 reads TGTGCCAGCAGTTTTATCCGGGACAGGGGCTACGAGCAGTACTTC. This codes for CASSFIRDRGYEQYF.